The rows below give T cell receptor beta chains drawn from one sample of a study of blood T cell repertoires in COVID-19. Clones were read by immunoSEQ multiplex PCR, and TCRdb kept only the in-frame ones, dropping some. This table has about 190,000 clones, about nine tenths appearing once. Sequencing input: peripheral blood. Receptor source: a man in his forties with acute or convalescent COVID-19. Both conserved end residues are part of each CDR3. Each record gives: V gene, clone size, D gene, CDR3 length, J gene, CDR3 protein, CDR3 DNA. D genes are given only for firm matches. Where a row states a size, it is once, few, many or the class of an expanded clone; other rows omit it.

>TRBV23-1|-|-|16|TRBJ1-5
CASSQSRGQSNQPQHF
TGCGCCAGCAGTCAATCGAGAGGCCAGAGCAATCAGCCCCAGCATTTT
>TRBV28|few|-|17|TRBJ1-5
CASSLAPGHFSNQPQHF
TGTGCCAGCAGTTTGGCCCCGGGACACTTTAGCAATCAGCCCCAGCATTTT
>TRBV30|-|-|13|TRBJ1-2
CAWSSKDSYGYTF
TGTGCCTGGAGTTCTAAAGACAGCTATGGCTACACCTTC
>TRBV7-6|once|TRBD2|15|TRBJ2-1
CASSFERGLYNEQFF
TGTGCCAGCAGCTTTGAGCGGGGGCTCTACAATGAGCAGTTCTTC
>TRBV5-1|-|-|13|TRBJ2-7
CASNSPPEDEQYF
TGCGCCAGCAACTCCCCACCCGAAGACGAGCAGTACTTC
>TRBV6-5|-|-|11|TRBJ2-7
CATRSALEQYF
TGTGCCACCCGGAGCGCCCTAGAGCAGTACTTC
>TRBV11-2|-|TRBD1|16|TRBJ2-7
CASSLEGWTGIYEQYF
TGTGCCAGCAGCTTAGAAGGTTGGACAGGAATTTACGAGCAGTACTTC
>TRBV6-2/TRBV6-3|-|TRBD1|16|TRBJ2-3
CASSYSATGAGDTQYF
TGTGCCAGCAGTTACTCCGCGACAGGGGCTGGTGATACGCAGTATTTT
>TRBV2|once|TRBD2|15|TRBJ2-5
CASRGEGLATLGQYF
TGTGCCAGCAGGGGGGAGGGACTAGCCACCTTGGGCCAGTACTTC
>TRBV12-3/TRBV12-4|-|TRBD1|13|TRBJ1-2
CASSRGQRYGYTF
TGTGCCAGCAGTAGGGGACAGCGCTATGGCTACACCTTC
>TRBV9|-|-|15|TRBJ1-5
CASSVGGGLNQPQHF
TGTGCCAGCAGCGTGGGCGGGGGCCTAAATCAGCCCCAGCATTTT
>TRBV11-2|-|TRBD1|14|TRBJ1-6
CASRLSTGVSPLHF
TGTGCCAGCAGGCTATCCACAGGGGTCTCACCCCTCCACTTT
>TRBV9|once|-|15|TRBJ2-3
CASSVGDTGADTQYF
TGTGCCAGCAGCGTGGGGGACACAGGCGCAGATACGCAGTATTTT
>TRBV6-5|-|TRBD2|14|TRBJ2-5
CASSYSGGEETQYF
TGTGCCAGCAGTTACTCGGGGGGGGAGGAGACCCAGTACTTC
>TRBV10-2|large|TRBD1|16|TRBJ1-6
CASSVQGALGNSPLHF
TGCGCCAGCAGTGTACAGGGGGCGCTTGGGAATTCACCCCTCCACTTT
>TRBV24-1|-|-|18|TRBJ2-2
CATSDFAVAGRNTGELFF
TGTGCCACCAGTGATTTCGCTGTGGCAGGTAGAAACACCGGGGAGCTGTTTTTT
>TRBV27|-|-|15|TRBJ2-1
CASRGSSMVVNEQFF
TGTGCCTCGCGAGGGTCTAGCATGGTCGTCAATGAGCAGTTCTTC
>TRBV18|once|TRBD1|16|TRBJ2-2
CASSPRTGQNTGELFF
TGTGCCAGCTCACCGCGGACAGGGCAAAACACCGGGGAGCTGTTTTTT
>TRBV7-3|-|TRBD1|12|TRBJ2-1
CASSTDRGEQFF
TGTGCCAGCAGCACTGACAGGGGTGAGCAGTTCTTC
>TRBV6-5|few|-|13|TRBJ1-1
CASVGTMNTEAFF
TGTGCCAGCGTGGGGACAATGAACACTGAAGCTTTCTTT
>TRBV9|-|-|15|TRBJ2-1
CASSVEGGTYNEQFF
TGTGCCAGCAGCGTAGAAGGGGGAACCTACAATGAGCAGTTCTTC
>TRBV5-1|-|TRBD1|17|TRBJ2-5
CASSPGTGTGGGETQYF
TGCGCCAGCAGCCCGGGAACCGGGACAGGGGGTGGCGAGACCCAGTACTTC
>TRBV9|-|-|15|TRBJ2-5
CASSVVGGGRETQYF
TGTGCCAGCAGCGTAGTAGGAGGTGGGCGGGAGACCCAGTACTTC
>TRBV7-6|-|-|13|TRBJ2-5
CASSLGVEETQYF
TGTGCCAGCAGCTTAGGGGTGGAGGAGACCCAGTACTTC
>TRBV19|-|TRBD1|16|TRBJ1-5
CASTDKGQGGGQPQHF
TGTGCCAGTACCGATAAGGGACAGGGTGGAGGACAGCCCCAGCATTTT
>TRBV7-2|-|TRBD1|15|TRBJ2-3
CASSLAGQGADTQYF
TGTGCCAGCAGCTTAGCAGGACAGGGGGCAGATACGCAGTATTTT
>TRBV5-1|-|TRBD2|13|TRBJ2-7
CASSFGDGREQYF
TGCGCCAGCAGCTTCGGGGACGGGAGGGAGCAGTACTTC
>TRBV6-2/TRBV6-3|-|-|14|TRBJ2-7
CASSDNRDSYEQYF
TGTGCCAGCAGTGACAACAGGGATTCCTACGAGCAGTACTTC
>TRBV5-1|-|-|14|TRBJ2-7
CASSTGTYSYEQYF
TGCGCCAGCAGCACGGGGACATACTCCTACGAGCAGTACTTC
>TRBV11-2|-|-|13|TRBJ1-2
CASSIRRHYGYTF
TGTGCCAGCAGCATAAGGAGACACTATGGCTACACCTTC
>TRBV7-8|-|-|16|TRBJ1-2
CASSLGPSAGNYGYTF
TGTGCCAGCAGCTTAGGCCCCTCGGCAGGGAACTATGGCTACACCTTC
>TRBV5-1|-|-|16|TRBJ2-5
CASRPDYLTVQETQYF
TGCGCCAGCAGACCCGACTACCTCACAGTCCAAGAGACCCAGTACTTC
>TRBV5-4|once|-|14|TRBJ1-4
CASSLRQEDEKLFF
TGTGCCAGCAGCTTACGACAGGAGGATGAAAAACTGTTTTTT
>TRBV2|-|-|11|TRBJ1-6
CASSPPGPLHF
TGTGCCAGCAGTCCCCCCGGACCCCTCCACTTT
>TRBV30|-|-|12|TRBJ1-6
CAWSRRDSPLHF
TGTGCCTGGAGTAGGAGAGATTCACCCCTCCACTTT
>TRBV5-4|few|-|15|TRBJ2-7
CASSLGGESSYEQYF
TGTGCCAGCAGCTTAGGCGGAGAAAGTTCCTACGAGCAGTACTTC
>TRBV10-3|-|TRBD1|18|TRBJ2-3
CAIKRFPGTGYSTDTQYF
TGTGCCATCAAACGATTTCCCGGGACAGGGTACAGCACAGATACGCAGTATTTT
>TRBV19|-|-|13|TRBJ1-1
CAGSIGGNTEAFF
TGTGCCGGTAGTATAGGCGGGAACACTGAAGCTTTCTTT
>TRBV7-2|-|-|16|TRBJ2-2
CASSRVSVGNTGELFF
TGTGCCAGCAGCAGGGTTAGCGTAGGGAACACCGGGGAGCTGTTTTTT
>TRBV28|-|TRBD1|16|TRBJ2-5
CASSTRDRGPQETQYF
TGTGCCAGCAGTACCCGGGACAGGGGGCCCCAAGAGACCCAGTACTTC